This is a list of T cell receptor beta chains from one sample in a study of T cell responses to AZD1222 COVID-19 vaccine. Generated by immunoSEQ multiplex PCR, the TCRdb table keeps only in-frame clones and is missing some. Of over 150,000 clones in the sample, 90% were seen once. The sample here was peripheral blood, taken on day 0 of AZD1222 vaccination. The receptors derive from an adult in good health. The CDR3 runs from the conserved cysteine through the conserved F or W. The order of the fields is J gene, CDR3 length, V gene, D gene, CDR3 protein. A D gene is named only where the DNA matches it firmly.

j_call: TRBJ1-2
cdr3_length: 15
v_call: TRBV14
d_call: TRBD1
cdr3_aa: CASSRTTDRVYGYTF

j_call: TRBJ1-1
cdr3_length: 13
v_call: TRBV18
d_call: TRBD1
cdr3_aa: CASSTTGRPEAFF

j_call: TRBJ1-1
cdr3_length: 16
v_call: TRBV23-1
d_call: TRBD1
cdr3_aa: CASSQSEGAWNTEAFF

j_call: TRBJ1-6
cdr3_length: 15
v_call: TRBV5-4
d_call: -
cdr3_aa: CASSPQQGERSPLHF

j_call: TRBJ1-4
cdr3_length: 15
v_call: TRBV27
d_call: -
cdr3_aa: CASSLTGLANEKLFF

j_call: TRBJ1-2
cdr3_length: 15
v_call: TRBV6-5
d_call: TRBD1
cdr3_aa: CASSPGTGANYGYTF

j_call: TRBJ2-1
cdr3_length: 20
v_call: TRBV4-3
d_call: TRBD2
cdr3_aa: CASSQDWGTSGGASYNEQFF

j_call: TRBJ2-7
cdr3_length: 17
v_call: TRBV3-1/TRBV3-2
d_call: TRBD2
cdr3_aa: CASSQTSGTSYSYEQYF

j_call: TRBJ2-1
cdr3_length: 16
v_call: TRBV19
d_call: TRBD1
cdr3_aa: CASSIAGTGAYNEQFF

j_call: TRBJ2-2
cdr3_length: 15
v_call: TRBV5-1
d_call: TRBD2
cdr3_aa: CASTLSGGNTGELFF

j_call: TRBJ2-7
cdr3_length: 15
v_call: TRBV27
d_call: -
cdr3_aa: CASSLPGQTLYEQYF

j_call: TRBJ2-7
cdr3_length: 14
v_call: TRBV30
d_call: -
cdr3_aa: CAWRPGFTSYEQYF

j_call: TRBJ1-6
cdr3_length: 16
v_call: TRBV7-2
d_call: -
cdr3_aa: CASSTGGASYNSPLHF

j_call: TRBJ1-1
cdr3_length: 13
v_call: TRBV6-2/TRBV6-3
d_call: -
cdr3_aa: CASSYLRNTEAFF

j_call: TRBJ1-1
cdr3_length: 14
v_call: TRBV19
d_call: -
cdr3_aa: CASSIVGVGTEAFF

j_call: TRBJ1-4
cdr3_length: 14
v_call: TRBV4-3
d_call: -
cdr3_aa: CASSQLMGDEKLFF

j_call: TRBJ2-5
cdr3_length: 15
v_call: TRBV4-1
d_call: TRBD1
cdr3_aa: CASSQGDRGRETQYF

j_call: TRBJ1-1
cdr3_length: 15
v_call: TRBV5-4
d_call: TRBD1
cdr3_aa: CASRDSGQSYTEAFF

j_call: TRBJ1-2
cdr3_length: 13
v_call: TRBV5-1
d_call: TRBD1
cdr3_aa: CASSLGQGSGYTF

j_call: TRBJ1-1
cdr3_length: 15
v_call: TRBV11-2
d_call: -
cdr3_aa: CASSLKVGGNTEAFF